Below, 3 T cell receptor beta chains from the same sample are listed, as sequenced in a study of spatial heterogeneity in lung cancer. Time point meaning: blood at routine non-recurrence follow-up after resection. TCRdb used MiXCR to reprocess the 5' RACE reads, holding one entry per CDR3 protein. The sample yields just under 45,000 distinct CDR3 sequences, more than 20% seen once. The input for sequencing was PBMCs, taken at follow-up. The source is a female donor with early-stage non-small cell lung cancer.

This clonotype occurred many times. V gene TRBV7-8 combines with J gene TRBJ2-3; D is perhaps TRBD1 (6 bases). CDR3 size: 18 residues. The V and J ends lost 2 bases and 5 bases respectively, with 23 bases between them. The germline V gene has CDR1 SGHVS and CDR2 FQNEAQ. The chain's CDR3 is CASSLSYQGRGAGDTQYF. The CDR3 DNA is TGTGCCAGCAGCTTATCGTACCAGGGCAGGGGTGCAGGAGATACGCAGTATTTT. Filled out from reference TRBV7-8 and TRBJ2-3, the complete variable domain reads GAGVSQSPRYKVAKRGQDVALRCDPISGHVSLFWYQQALGQGPEFLTYFQNEAQLDKSGLPSDRFFAERPEGSVSTLKIQRTQQEDSAVYLCASSLSYQGRGAGDTQYFGPGTRLTVL.

The J gene is TRBJ2-3, the V gene TRBV3-1; 8 nucleotides align to TRBD2. Losses at the gene ends were 1 base for V and 14 bases for J; bases not matched to a gene: 8. The germline gives CDR1 LGHDT, CDR2 YNNKEL (reference sequence). This CDR3 has 13 amino acids. This chain's CDR3 is CASSQAATSELYF. In DNA, the CDR3 is TGTGCCAGCAGCCAAGCTGCGACTAGCGAGCTGTATTTT.

This clonotype was seen many times. The chain has TRBV20-1 and TRBJ2-5; 8 bases match TRBD2. Unmatched junction bases numbered 14, after V lost 3 bases and J lost 5 bases. Germline assignment: CDR1 DFQATT and CDR2 SNEGSKA (reference sequence). This CDR3 is built from 16 residues. The DNA of the CDR3 is TGCAGTGCTAGTTCGGCTAGCGGGCCCCGGGGGGAGACCCAGTACTTC. The encoded protein is CSASSASGPRGETQYF.